A single sample gave rise to the 13 T cell receptor beta chains below, sequenced in a study of blood T cell repertoires in COVID-19. Profiled with immunoSEQ multiplex PCR; TCRdb holds only in-frame clones, not every one. The top ten clones hold approximately 0.7% of a sample with a few hundred thousand clones, 88% of them seen once. The specimen was peripheral blood. The source is a human donor in a cohort sampled during active COVID-19.

The chain couples TRBV6-2 or TRBV6-3 to TRBJ2-3, with 15 nucleotides matching TRBD2. J was trimmed by 2 bases and V by 6 bases; bases with no gene match: 12. This CDR3 contains 19 residues. CDR1 is MNHEY, CDR2 SVGEGT, per germline. CDR3 sequence: CASSRAGTSGRLITDTQYF. As DNA, the CDR3 is TGTGCCAGCAGCCGGGCTGGGACTAGCGGGAGGCTCATCACAGATACGCAGTATTTT.

J is TRBJ2-7 and V is TRBV24-1, with TRBD2 matching over 10 bases. This CDR3 region has 15 residues. Germline trimming cut 0 bases from V and 4 bases from J; bases unmatched to any gene: 2. Germline loops: CDR1 KGHDR, CDR2 SFDVKD. CDR3 loop: CATSDLASGGYEQYF. CDR3 nucleotide sequence: TGTGCCACCAGTGATTTGGCTAGCGGGGGTTACGAGCAGTACTTC.

This clone was counted once. The chain couples TRBV19 to TRBJ2-7; D call uncertain. Germline values: CDR1 LNHDA, CDR2 SQIVND (reference sequence). V was clipped by 5 bases and J by 0 bases, with 8 bases between them. The CDR3 runs to 13 residues. CDR3 sequence: CASSWADSYEQYF. DNA for the CDR3: TGTGCCAGTAGTTGGGCTGACTCCTACGAGCAGTACTTC.

The V call is TRBV6-4, the J call TRBJ2-2; 8 bases are shared with TRBD2. Germline trimming cut 6 bases from V and 5 bases from J; bases unmatched to any gene: 5. In germline, CDR1 is MRHNA, CDR2 SNTAGT. The CDR3 spans 14 residues. The CDR3 DNA follows: TGTGCCAGCAGCTACGAGCGGGGGACCGGGGAGCTGTTTTTT. This encodes CASSYERGTGELFF.

This rearrangement joins TRBV19 to TRBJ2-1; 8 bases line up with TRBD2. V shed 10 bases, J shed 8 bases, and the junction held 13 bases outside the gene matches. There are 14 residues in the CDR3. Germline V CDR1 and CDR2: LNHDA, SQIVND (reference sequence). The CDR3 protein is CATKAGLAFDEQFF. The CDR3 DNA follows: TGTGCCACCAAGGCTGGACTAGCTTTCGATGAGCAGTTCTTC.

V gene TRBV5-6 combines with J gene TRBJ1-1, with 7 nucleotides matching TRBD1. The V and J ends lost 0 bases and 5 bases, in that order; junction bases with no gene match: 4. This CDR3 has 14 residues. Looked up from germline, CDR1 is SGHDT and CDR2 is YYEEEE. DNA for the CDR3: TGTGCCAGCAGCTTGGAGGGGGCCAGGACTGAAGCTTTCTTT. Its protein is CASSLEGARTEAFF.

This clone turned up a few times. The rearrangement joins TRBV9 to TRBJ1-2; 7 nucleotides line up with TRBD1. Losses at the gene ends were 4 bases for V and 7 bases for J; bases not matched to a gene: 13. CDR1 and CDR2 (germline): SGDLS, YYNGEE. CDR3 length: 15 residues. The CDR3 loop is CASSPEGGRGIGYTF. The CDR3 DNA sequence: TGTGCCAGCAGCCCCGAGGGGGGCAGGGGGATTGGCTACACCTTC.

The rearrangement uses TRBV7-3 and TRBJ2-1; D not certain. The CDR3 is 13 amino acids. The V gene lost 4 bases and the J gene lost 9 bases, with 13 bases spanning the gap. Germline V gene lookup returns CDR1 SGHTA and CDR2 FQGTGA. CDR3 protein: CASSSAGGGEQFF. CDR3 coding DNA: TGTGCCAGCAGCTCCGCCGGTGGCGGTGAGCAGTTCTTC.

The chain links TRBV7-9 to TRBJ1-3; D is unresolved. The CDR3 sequence is 14 residues long. Germline V gives CDR1 SEHNR, CDR2 FQNEAQ (reference sequence). V lost 4 bases and J lost 5, with 12 bases in between. CDR3 loop: CASSYPGARNTIYF. The DNA of the CDR3 is TGTGCCAGCAGCTACCCGGGAGCCCGAAACACCATATATTTT.

This sequence joins TRBV2 and TRBJ2-7, with a possible D match to TRBD2 (5 bases). This CDR3 is built from 10 residues. Germline values: CDR1 SNHLY, CDR2 FYNNEI. Trimming took off 10 bases at V and 6 bases at J, with 10 bases between the two ends. The CDR3 loop is CATLASEQYF. CDR3 sequence (DNA): TGTGCCACCCTAGCCTCCGAGCAGTACTTC.

The chain couples TRBV7-9 to TRBJ1-2, with no clear D. V was shortened by 3 bases and J by 6 bases, with 17 bases between the two germline ends. Germline V gene data show CDR1 as SEHNR and CDR2 as FQNEAQ (reference sequence). The CDR3 runs 15 residues. DNA of the CDR3: TGTGCCAGCAGCTTTTATCCTTTCACGTCGGATGGCTACACCTTC. This sequence encodes CASSFYPFTSDGYTF.

This chain connects TRBV19 to TRBJ1-4; D is perhaps TRBD1 (5 bases). CDR1 LNHDA and CDR2 SQIVND come from the germline V gene (reference sequence). This CDR3 region has 13 residues. V was clipped by 9 bases and J by 7 bases, with 15 bases between them. This chain's CDR3 is CASVREGSEKLFF. Here the CDR3 DNA reads TGTGCCAGCGTCAGGGAGGGGAGTGAAAAACTGTTTTTT. The full variable domain, completed using reference TRBV19 and TRBJ1-4, is DGGITQSPKYLFRKEGQNVTLSCEQNLNHDAMYWYRQDPGQGLRLIYYSQIVNDFQKGDIAEGYSVSREKKESFPLTVTSAQKNPTAFYLCASVREGSEKLFFGSGTQLSVL.

The rearrangement joins TRBV5-1 to TRBJ1-4, with 8 nucleotides matching TRBD1. The V and J ends lost 5 bases and 7 bases, in that order; junction bases with no gene match: 7. This CDR3 region has 14 residues. The germline CDR1 and CDR2 sequences are SGHRS and YFSETQ. The CDR3 DNA reads TGCGCCAGCAGTTGGACAGGGTATGGTGAAAAACTGTTTTTT. Encoded protein: CASSWTGYGEKLFF.